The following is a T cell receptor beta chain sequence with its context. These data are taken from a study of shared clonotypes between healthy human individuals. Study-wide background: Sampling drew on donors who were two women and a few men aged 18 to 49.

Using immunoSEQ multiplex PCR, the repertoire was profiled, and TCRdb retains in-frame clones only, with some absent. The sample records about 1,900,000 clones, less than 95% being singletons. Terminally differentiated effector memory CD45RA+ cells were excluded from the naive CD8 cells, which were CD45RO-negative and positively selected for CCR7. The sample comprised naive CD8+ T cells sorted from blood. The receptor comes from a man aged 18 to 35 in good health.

The CDR3 DNA follows: TGTGCCAGCAGCCCGACTAGCGGGAGCTCCTACAATGAGCAGTTCTTC. Translation: CASSPTSGSSYNEQFF. This chain uses TRBV5-4 with TRBJ2-1, with 12 positions matching TRBD2. V shed 4 bases and J 0 bases; nucleotides not matched to a gene: 2. The CDR3 contains 16 residues. Germline CDR1 reads SGHNT; CDR2 reads YYREEE (reference sequence).